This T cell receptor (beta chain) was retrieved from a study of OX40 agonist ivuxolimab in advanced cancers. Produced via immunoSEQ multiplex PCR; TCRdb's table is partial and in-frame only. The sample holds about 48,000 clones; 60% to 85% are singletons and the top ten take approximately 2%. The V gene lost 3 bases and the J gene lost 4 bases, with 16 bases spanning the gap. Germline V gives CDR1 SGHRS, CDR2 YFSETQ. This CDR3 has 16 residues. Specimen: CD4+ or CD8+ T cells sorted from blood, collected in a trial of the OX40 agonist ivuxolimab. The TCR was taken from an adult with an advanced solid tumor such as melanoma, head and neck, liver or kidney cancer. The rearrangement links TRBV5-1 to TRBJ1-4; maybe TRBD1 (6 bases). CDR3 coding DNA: TGCGCCAGCAGCTGGGGCTTGGCACAGGGTAATGAAAAACTGTTTTTT. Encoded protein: CASSWGLAQGNEKLFF.